This T cell receptor (beta chain) was found in a study of response to subunit inactivated influenza vaccine. The germline CDR1 and CDR2 sequences are SQVTM and ANQGSEA. The CDR3 totals 15 residues. V lost 4 bases and J lost 6; bases outside the gene matches: 13. A few counts support this clonotype. Its antigen is unknown. From the RT-PCR reads, TCRdb called clonotypes with MiXCR, one entry per CDR3 protein. The sample lists approximately 230,000 distinct CDR3 sequences; 9.5% to 15% were seen once. Study-wide points: Seasonal influenza vaccination, on each occasion, was suggested by the authors to recruit few new T cells.

This chain connects TRBV29-1 to TRBJ2-7, with 9 bases that match TRBD1. The source of this sequence is a man aged 50-60 years who received an inactivated influenza vaccine. The input for sequencing was non-naive T cells sorted from PBMCs, taken approximately 15 days before vaccination. The CDR3 is CSVGPSSGQGIEQYF. CDR3 nucleotides: TGCAGCGTTGGGCCCTCGAGCGGACAGGGGATCGAGCAGTACTTC.